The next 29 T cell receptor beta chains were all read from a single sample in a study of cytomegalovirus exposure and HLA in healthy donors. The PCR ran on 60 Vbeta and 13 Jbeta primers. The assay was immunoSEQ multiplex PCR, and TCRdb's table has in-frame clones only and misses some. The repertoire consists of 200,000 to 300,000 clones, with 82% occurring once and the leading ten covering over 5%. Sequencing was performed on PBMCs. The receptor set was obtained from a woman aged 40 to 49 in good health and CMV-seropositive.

The CDR3 loop reads CASSLVGGREQFF. The CDR3 coding sequence is TGTGCCAGCAGCCTGGTCGGAGGGAGAGAGCAGTTCTTC. The chain has TRBV7-9 and TRBJ2-1; possibly TRBD2 for D (6 bases). The CDR3 runs to 13 residues. V was shortened by 5 bases and J by 10 bases, with 15 bases between the two germline ends. Germline V gene data show CDR1 as SEHNR and CDR2 as FQNEAQ (reference sequence).

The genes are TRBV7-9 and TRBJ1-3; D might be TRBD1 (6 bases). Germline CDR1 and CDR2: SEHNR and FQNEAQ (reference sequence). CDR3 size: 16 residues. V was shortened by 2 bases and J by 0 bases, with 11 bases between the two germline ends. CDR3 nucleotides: TGTGCCAGCAGCTTAATGGACAGCCGCTCTGGAAACACCATATATTTT. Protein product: CASSLMDSRSGNTIYF.

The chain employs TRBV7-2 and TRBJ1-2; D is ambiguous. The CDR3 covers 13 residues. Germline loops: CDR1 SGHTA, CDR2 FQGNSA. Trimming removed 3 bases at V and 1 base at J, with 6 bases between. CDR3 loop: CASSFASNYGYTF. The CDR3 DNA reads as TGTGCCAGCAGCTTTGCCAGTAACTATGGCTACACCTTC. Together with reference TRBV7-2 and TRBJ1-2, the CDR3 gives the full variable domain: GAGVSQSPSNKVTEKGKDVELRCDPISGHTALYWYRQSLGQGLEFLIYFQGNSAPDKSGLPSDRFSAERTGGSVSTLTIQRTQQEDSAVYLCASSFASNYGYTFGSGTRLTVV.

CDR3 sequence: CASSLGTGLGNEQFF. CDR3 in DNA: TGTGCCAGCTCACTCGGGACAGGGCTTGGCAATGAGCAGTTCTTC. This chain uses TRBV18 with TRBJ2-1; 9 bases fit TRBD1. CDR1 is KGHSH and CDR2 is LQKENI in the germline V gene. This CDR3 comprises 15 residues. Losses at the gene ends were 4 bases for V and 6 bases for J; bases not matched to a gene: 7.

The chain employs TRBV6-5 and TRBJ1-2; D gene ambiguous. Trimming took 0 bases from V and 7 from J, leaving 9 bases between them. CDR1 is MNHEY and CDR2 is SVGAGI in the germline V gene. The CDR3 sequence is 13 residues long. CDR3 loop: CASSYSQWSGYTF. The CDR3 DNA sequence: TGTGCCAGCAGTTACTCCCAGTGGTCTGGCTACACCTTC.

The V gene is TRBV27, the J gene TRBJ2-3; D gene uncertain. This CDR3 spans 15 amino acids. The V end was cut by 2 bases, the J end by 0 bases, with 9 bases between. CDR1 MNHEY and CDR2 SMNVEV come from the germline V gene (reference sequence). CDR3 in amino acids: CASSLSVLSTDTQYF. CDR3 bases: TGTGCCAGCAGTTTAAGCGTACTTAGCACAGATACGCAGTATTTT.

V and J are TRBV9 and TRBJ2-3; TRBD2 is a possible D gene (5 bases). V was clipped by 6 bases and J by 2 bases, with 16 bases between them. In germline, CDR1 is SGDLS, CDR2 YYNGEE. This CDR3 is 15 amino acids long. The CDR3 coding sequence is TGTGCCAGCACCAGAGCCGGGGTCTACACAGATACGCAGTATTTT. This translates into CASTRAGVYTDTQYF.

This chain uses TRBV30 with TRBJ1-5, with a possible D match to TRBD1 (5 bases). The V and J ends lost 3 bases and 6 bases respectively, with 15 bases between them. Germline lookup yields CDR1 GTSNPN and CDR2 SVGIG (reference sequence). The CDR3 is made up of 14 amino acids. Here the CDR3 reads CAWSTGQGSQPQHF. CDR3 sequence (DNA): TGTGCCTGGAGCACCGGGCAGGGCAGTCAGCCCCAGCATTTT.

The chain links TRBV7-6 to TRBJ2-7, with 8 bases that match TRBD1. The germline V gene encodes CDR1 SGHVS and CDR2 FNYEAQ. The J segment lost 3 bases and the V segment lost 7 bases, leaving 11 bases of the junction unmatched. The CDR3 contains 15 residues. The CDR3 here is CASTLGQGPIYEQYF. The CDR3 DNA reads TGTGCCAGCACTCTCGGACAGGGCCCTATCTACGAGCAGTACTTC. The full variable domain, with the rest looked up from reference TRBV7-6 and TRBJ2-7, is GAGVSQSPRYKVTKRGQDVALRCDPISGHVSLYWYRQALGQGPEFLTYFNYEAQQDKSGLPNDRFSAERPEGSISTLTIQRTEQRDSAMYRCASTLGQGPIYEQYFGPGTRLTVT.

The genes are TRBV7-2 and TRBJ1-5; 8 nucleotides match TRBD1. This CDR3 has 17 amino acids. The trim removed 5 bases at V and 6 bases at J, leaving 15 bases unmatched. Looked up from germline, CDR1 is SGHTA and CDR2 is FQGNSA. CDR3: CASSLTGGRVGGQPQHF. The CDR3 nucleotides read TGTGCCAGCAGCCTCACAGGGGGGAGGGTGGGAGGTCAGCCCCAGCATTTT.

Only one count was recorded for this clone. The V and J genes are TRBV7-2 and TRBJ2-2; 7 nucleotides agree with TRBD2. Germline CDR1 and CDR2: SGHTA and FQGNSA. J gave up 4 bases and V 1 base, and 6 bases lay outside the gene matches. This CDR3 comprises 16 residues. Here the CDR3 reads CASSLESGVSTGELFF. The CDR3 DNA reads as TGTGCCAGCAGCTTAGAAAGCGGGGTGAGCACCGGGGAGCTGTTTTTT.

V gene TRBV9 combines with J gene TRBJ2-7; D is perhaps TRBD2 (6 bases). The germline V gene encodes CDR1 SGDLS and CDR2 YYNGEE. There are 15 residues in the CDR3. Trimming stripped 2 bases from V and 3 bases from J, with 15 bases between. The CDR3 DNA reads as TGTGCCAGCAGCGTTGGGGTGGCTAGCGACTACGAGCAGTACTTC. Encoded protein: CASSVGVASDYEQYF.

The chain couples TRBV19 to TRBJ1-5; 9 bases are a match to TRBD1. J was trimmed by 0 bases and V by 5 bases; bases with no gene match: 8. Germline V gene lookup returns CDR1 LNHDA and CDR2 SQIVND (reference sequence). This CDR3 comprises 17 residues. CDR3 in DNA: TGTGCCAGTAGTCCGGGACAGGGACGTTATAGCAATCAGCCCCAGCATTTT. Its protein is CASSPGQGRYSNQPQHF. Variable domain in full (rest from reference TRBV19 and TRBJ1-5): DGGITQSPKYLFRKEGQNVTLSCEQNLNHDAMYWYRQDPGQGLRLIYYSQIVNDFQKGDIAEGYSVSREKKESFPLTVTSAQKNPTAFYLCASSPGQGRYSNQPQHFGDGTRLSIL.

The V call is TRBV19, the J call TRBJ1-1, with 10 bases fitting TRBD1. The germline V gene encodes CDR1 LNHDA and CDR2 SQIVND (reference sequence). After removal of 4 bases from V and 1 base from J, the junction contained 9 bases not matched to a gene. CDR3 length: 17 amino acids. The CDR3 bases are TGTGCCAGTAGTACCACCGACAGGGGGCTCAAGAACACTGAAGCTTTCTTT. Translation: CASSTTDRGLKNTEAFF.

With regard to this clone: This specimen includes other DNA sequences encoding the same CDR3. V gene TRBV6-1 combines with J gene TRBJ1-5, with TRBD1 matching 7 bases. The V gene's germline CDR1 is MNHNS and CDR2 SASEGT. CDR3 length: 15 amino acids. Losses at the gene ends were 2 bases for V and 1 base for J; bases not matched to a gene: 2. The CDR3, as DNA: TGTGCCAGCAGTGAAAGGGGACAGAGCAATCAGCCCCAGCATTTT. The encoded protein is CASSERGQSNQPQHF.

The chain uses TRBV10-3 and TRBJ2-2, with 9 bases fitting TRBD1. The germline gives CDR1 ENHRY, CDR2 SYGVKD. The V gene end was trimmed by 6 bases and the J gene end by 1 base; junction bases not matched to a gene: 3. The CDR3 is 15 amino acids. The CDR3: CAIRGQGMNTGELFF. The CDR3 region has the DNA TGTGCCATCAGAGGACAGGGGATGAACACCGGGGAGCTGTTTTTT.

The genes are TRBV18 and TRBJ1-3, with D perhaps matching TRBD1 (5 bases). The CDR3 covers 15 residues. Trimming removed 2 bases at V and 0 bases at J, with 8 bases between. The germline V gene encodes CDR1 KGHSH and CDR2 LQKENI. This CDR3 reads CASSPRGNSGNTIYF. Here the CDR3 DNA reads TGTGCCAGCTCACCAAGGGGCAACTCTGGAAACACCATATATTTT.

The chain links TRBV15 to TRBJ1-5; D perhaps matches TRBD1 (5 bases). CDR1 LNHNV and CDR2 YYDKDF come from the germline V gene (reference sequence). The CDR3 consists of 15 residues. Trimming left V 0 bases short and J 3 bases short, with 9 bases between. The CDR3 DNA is TGTGCCACCAGCAGAGACCGACAGAACAATCAGCCCCAGCATTTT. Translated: CATSRDRQNNQPQHF. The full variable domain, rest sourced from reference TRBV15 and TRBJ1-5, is DAMVIQNPRYQVTQFGKPVTLSCSQTLNHNVMYWYQQKSSQAPKLLFHYYDKDFNNEADTPDNFQSRRPNTSFCFLDIRSPGLGDTAMYLCATSRDRQNNQPQHFGDGTRLSIL.

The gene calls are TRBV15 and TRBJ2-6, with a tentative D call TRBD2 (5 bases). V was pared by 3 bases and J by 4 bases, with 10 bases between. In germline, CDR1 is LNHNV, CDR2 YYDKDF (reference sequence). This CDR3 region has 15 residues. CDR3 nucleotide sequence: TGTGCCACCAGCAGTCGGACTCAGGGGGCCAACGTCCTGACTTTC. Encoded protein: CATSSRTQGANVLTF.

CDR3 region: CASSLGLALKETQYF. CDR3 coding DNA: TGTGCCAGCAGTCTCGGACTAGCCCTAAAAGAGACCCAGTACTTC. V and J are TRBV11-3 and TRBJ2-5, with 8 bases matching TRBD2. The germline V gene encodes CDR1 SGHNT and CDR2 YENEEA. Trimming took 6 bases from V and 3 from J; bases not matched to a gene: 9. The CDR3 is 15 residues long.

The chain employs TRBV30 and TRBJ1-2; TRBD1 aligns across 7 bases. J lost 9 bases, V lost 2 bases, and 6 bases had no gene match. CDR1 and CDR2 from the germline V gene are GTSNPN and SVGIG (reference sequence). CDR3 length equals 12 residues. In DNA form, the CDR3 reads TGTGCCTGGAGTCCAGACAGGGATCGCTACACCTTC. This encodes CAWSPDRDRYTF.

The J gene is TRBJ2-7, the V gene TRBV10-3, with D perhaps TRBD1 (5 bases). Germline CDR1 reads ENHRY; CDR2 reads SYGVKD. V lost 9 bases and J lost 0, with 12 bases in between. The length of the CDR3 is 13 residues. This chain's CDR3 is CAIRPTDSYEQYF. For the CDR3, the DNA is TGTGCCATACGTCCGACAGACTCCTACGAGCAGTACTTC.

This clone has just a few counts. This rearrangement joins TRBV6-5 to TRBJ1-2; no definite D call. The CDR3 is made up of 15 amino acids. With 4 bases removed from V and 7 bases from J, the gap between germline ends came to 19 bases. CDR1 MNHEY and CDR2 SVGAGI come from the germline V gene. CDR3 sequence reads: CASSSLPGRSRGYTF. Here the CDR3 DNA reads TGTGCCAGCAGTTCCCTTCCAGGCAGGTCTCGTGGCTACACCTTC.

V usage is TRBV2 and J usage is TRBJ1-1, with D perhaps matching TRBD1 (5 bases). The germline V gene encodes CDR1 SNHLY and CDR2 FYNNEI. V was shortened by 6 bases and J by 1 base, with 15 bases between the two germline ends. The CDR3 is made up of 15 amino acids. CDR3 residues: CASSPSGGGNTEAFF. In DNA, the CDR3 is TGTGCCAGCAGCCCCTCGGGCGGGGGGAACACTGAAGCTTTCTTT.

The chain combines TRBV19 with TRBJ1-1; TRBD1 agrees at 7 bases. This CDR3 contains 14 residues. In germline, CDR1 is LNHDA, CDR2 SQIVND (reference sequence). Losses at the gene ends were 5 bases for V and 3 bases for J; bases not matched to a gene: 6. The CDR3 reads CASSFFRGDTEAFF. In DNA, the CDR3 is TGTGCCAGTAGTTTCTTCAGGGGGGACACTGAAGCTTTCTTT.

The CDR3 protein is CASSALSSFHNEQFF. DNA of the CDR3: TGTGCCAGCAGTGCCCTTTCTAGTTTTCACAATGAGCAGTTCTTC. The rearrangement joins TRBV2 to TRBJ2-1; D not resolved. The V gene's germline CDR1 is SNHLY and CDR2 FYNNEI. V lost 4 bases and J 5 bases, leaving 15 bases between the germline ends. This CDR3 region has 15 residues.

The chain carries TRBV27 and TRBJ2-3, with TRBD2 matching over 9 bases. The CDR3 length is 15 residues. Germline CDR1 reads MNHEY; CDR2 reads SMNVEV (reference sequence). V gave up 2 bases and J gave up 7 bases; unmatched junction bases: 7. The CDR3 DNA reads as TGTGCCAGCAGTTTACTAGCGGGACAACGGAATACGCAGTATTTT. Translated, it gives CASSLLAGQRNTQYF.

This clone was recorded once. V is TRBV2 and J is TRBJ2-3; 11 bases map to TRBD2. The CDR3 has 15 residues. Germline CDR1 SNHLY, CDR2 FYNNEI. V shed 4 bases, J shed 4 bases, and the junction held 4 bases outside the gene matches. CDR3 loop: CASSGRLAGSDTQYF. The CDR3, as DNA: TGTGCCAGCAGTGGGCGACTAGCGGGATCAGATACGCAGTATTTT.

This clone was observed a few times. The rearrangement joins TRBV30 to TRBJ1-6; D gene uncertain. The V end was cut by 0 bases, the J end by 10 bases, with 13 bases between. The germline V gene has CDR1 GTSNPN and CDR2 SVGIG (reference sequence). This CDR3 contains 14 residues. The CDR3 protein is CAWSVSPGNSPLHF. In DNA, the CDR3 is TGTGCCTGGAGTGTATCCCCGGGAAACTCACCCCTCCACTTT.